This TCR beta chain was documented in a study of blood T cell repertoires in COVID-19. The CDR3 totals 17 residues. In germline, CDR1 is MDHEN, CDR2 SYDVKM. V was shortened by 5 bases and J by 2 bases, with 19 bases between the two germline ends. Using immunoSEQ multiplex PCR, the repertoire was profiled, and TCRdb retains in-frame clones only, with some absent. Found here are about 42,000 clones, 77% of them singletons; the top ten hold roughly 28%. Sequenced material: peripheral blood. The source of this sequence is a woman aged 70 to 79 with acute or convalescent COVID-19. V usage is TRBV28 and J usage is TRBJ1-3; D not resolved. CDR3 sequence: CASSTPPGLGPGNTIYF. The CDR3 DNA reads as TGTGCCAGCAGTACCCCCCCCGGGTTGGGTCCTGGAAACACCATATATTTT.